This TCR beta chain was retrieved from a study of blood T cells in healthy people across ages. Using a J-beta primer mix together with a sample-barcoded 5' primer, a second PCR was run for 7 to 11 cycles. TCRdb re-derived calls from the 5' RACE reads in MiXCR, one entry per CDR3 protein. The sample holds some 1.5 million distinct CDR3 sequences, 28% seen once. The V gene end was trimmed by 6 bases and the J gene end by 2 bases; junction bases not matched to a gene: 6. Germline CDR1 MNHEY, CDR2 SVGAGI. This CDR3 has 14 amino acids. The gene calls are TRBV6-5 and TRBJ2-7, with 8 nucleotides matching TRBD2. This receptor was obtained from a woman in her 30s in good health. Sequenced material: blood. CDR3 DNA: TGTGCCAGCAGCCGACTAGCGATCGCCTACGAGCAGTACTTC. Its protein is CASSRLAIAYEQYF.